Detailed here is one T cell receptor beta chain. Antigen specificity is unknown. These data belong to a study of T cells after yellow fever vaccination. Study-wide context: Preparation of fractions with low cell numbers was performed using SMART-Seq v4 Ultra Low Input.

Study results and caveats: Weaker in magnitude, the secondary response showed a faster peak on day 5 versus 15. Most clones from primary vaccination resurfaced after the booster (about 95% CD4, around 90% CD8).

The study made its TCR cDNA through 5'RACE template switching. That step introduced a universal primer site along with UMIs. From the 5' RACE reads, TCRdb called clonotypes with MiXCR, one entry per CDR3 protein. The sample consists of 250,000 to 350,000 distinct CDR3 sequences, 6.5% to 8.5% of them appearing once. CDR1 and CDR2 from the germline V gene are LGHNA and YSLEER. The V and J ends lost 0 bases and 6 bases, in that order; junction bases with no gene match: 10. This CDR3 has 18 residues. Specimen: PBMCs, collected more than 35 days after the first yellow fever vaccination. The sequence derives from a man in his late teens or twenties who received the YFV17D yellow fever vaccine. The chain links TRBV4-3 to TRBJ2-2; 10 nucleotides match TRBD2. The CDR3 spells CASSQDGLAGVSAGELFF. DNA of the CDR3: TGCGCCAGCAGCCAAGATGGGCTAGCGGGGGTCAGTGCCGGGGAGCTGTTTTTT.